One sample yielded the 30 T cell receptor beta chains listed below, sequenced in a study of cytomegalovirus exposure and HLA in healthy donors. The primer mix had 60 Vbeta and 13 Jbeta primers. This table comes from immunoSEQ multiplex PCR, and its TCRdb copy is limited to in-frame clones, with some not included. The sample consists of 250,000 or so clones, roughly 84% of them appearing once. The specimen sequenced was PBMCs. The receptor source for this set is a human donor in good health.

The rearrangement joins TRBV4-1 to TRBJ1-4; weak D call: TRBD1 (5 bases). With 1 base removed from V and 3 bases from J, the gap between germline ends came to 15 bases. Germline CDR1 and CDR2: MGHRA and YSYEKL. The CDR3 is 17 amino acids. The CDR3 region is CASSQGLRGTANEKLFF. In nucleotides, the CDR3 is TGCGCCAGCAGCCAAGGCCTTCGGGGGACCGCTAATGAAAAACTGTTTTTT.

In this sample, this clone turned up once. A read error may account for a junction end that differs from germline. This chain joins TRBV9 and TRBJ1-1, with a tentative D call TRBD1 (6 bases). CDR3 size: 11 residues. Germline-derived CDR1 and CDR2 are SGDLS and YYNGEE. The CDR3 sequence is CASSAETGLLF. CDR3 nucleotide sequence: TGTGCCAGCAGCGCCGAAACAGGGCTTCTCTTT. Variable domain in full (rest from reference TRBV9 and TRBJ1-1): DSGVTQTPKHLITATGQRVTLRCSPRSGDLSVYWYQQSLDQGLQFLIQYYNGEERAKGNILERFSAQQFPDLHSELNLSSLELGDSALYFCASSAETGLLFGQGTRLTVV.

The V and J genes are TRBV5-1 and TRBJ2-7; D remains unclear. From germline, CDR1 is SGHRS and CDR2 YFSETQ. CDR3 length equals 13 residues. The V end lost 0 bases, the J end lost 2 bases, and 6 bases lay between the germline ends. CDR3 residues: CASSLERAYEQYF. The CDR3 nucleotides are TGCGCCAGCAGCTTGGAACGGGCCTACGAGCAGTACTTC.

This clone has more than one count but fewer than ten. CDR3: CASSAGLAAYLDEQFF. CDR3 nucleotides: TGTGCCAGCAGCGCGGGACTAGCAGCATACTTGGATGAGCAGTTCTTC. The chain employs TRBV9 and TRBJ2-1; 9 bases are shared with TRBD2. CDR1 and CDR2 (germline): SGDLS, YYNGEE. Unmatched junction bases numbered 12, after V lost 3 bases and J lost 8 bases. The CDR3 contains 16 residues.

The gene calls are TRBV30 and TRBJ1-1; TRBD1 aligns across 10 bases. The CDR3 has 13 residues. With 4 bases clipped from V and 6 bases from J, the junction kept 5 bases outside the gene matches. CDR1 and CDR2 from the germline V gene are GTSNPN and SVGIG (reference sequence). CDR3 sequence reads: CAWKGQGVPEAFF. CDR3 coding DNA: TGTGCCTGGAAAGGACAGGGGGTTCCTGAAGCTTTCTTT.

The chain couples TRBV6-1 to TRBJ2-5; D call uncertain. This CDR3 region has 19 residues. The V end was cut by 4 bases, the J end by 4 bases, with 28 bases between. Germline-derived CDR1 and CDR2 are MNHNS and SASEGT. The CDR3 DNA is TGTGCCAGCAGTGTTCTCCCTCCTGAGATTTCGTATGGCGGAGAGACCCAGTACTTC. Protein sequence: CASSVLPPEISYGGETQYF.

V and J are TRBV27 and TRBJ2-7; D might be TRBD2 (6 bases). The V end was cut by 0 bases, the J end by 4 bases, with 10 bases between. CDR1 and CDR2 (germline): MNHEY, SMNVEV (reference sequence). The CDR3 is made up of 14 amino acids. CDR3 sequence reads: CASSLSPGDYEQYF. The CDR3 DNA follows: TGTGCCAGCAGTTTATCTCCGGGGGATTACGAGCAGTACTTC.

This chain uses TRBV18 with TRBJ2-2, with 9 positions matching TRBD1. CDR1 and CDR2 from the germline V gene are KGHSH and LQKENI. This CDR3 has 16 residues. Trimming removed 5 bases from V and 4 bases from J; junction bases left unmatched: 8. CDR3: CASSAGTGSTTGELFF. CDR3 bases: TGTGCCAGCTCAGCCGGGACAGGGTCAACCACCGGGGAGCTGTTTTTT.

The DNA of the CDR3 is TGTGCCAGCACCTCTACCCGGTACGAGCAGTACTTC. This gives the protein CASTSTRYEQYF. V usage is TRBV7-9 and J usage is TRBJ2-7; no firm D call. The CDR3 consists of 12 residues. Trimming pared 7 bases from V and 4 bases from J, leaving 11 bases between. Per the germline V gene, CDR1 is SEHNR and CDR2 is FQNEAQ (reference sequence). Full variable domain (outside the CDR3, taken from reference TRBV7-9 and TRBJ2-7): DTGVSQNPRHKITKRGQNVTFRCDPISEHNRLYWYRQTLGQGPEFLTYFQNEAQLEKSRLLSDRFSAERPKGSFSTLEIQRTEQGDSAMYLCASTSTRYEQYFGPGTRLTVT.

The chain employs TRBV5-1 and TRBJ2-7; 7 bases fit TRBD2. J was trimmed by 2 bases and V by 4 bases; bases with no gene match: 6. This CDR3 is built from 14 residues. Germline loops: CDR1 SGHRS, CDR2 YFSETQ. The CDR3 DNA reads TGCGCCAGCAGCGGTAGCGGGCCGCCCTACGAGCAGTACTTC. Its protein product is CASSGSGPPYEQYF.

This chain connects TRBV7-3 to TRBJ2-7; 8 nucleotides align to TRBD2. With 2 bases clipped from V and 7 bases from J, the junction kept 4 bases outside the gene matches. Germline CDR1 reads SGHTA; CDR2 reads FQGTGA. The CDR3 covers 13 residues. CDR3 amino acids: CASSLGLAGEQYF. The CDR3 coding sequence is TGTGCCAGCAGCTTAGGACTAGCTGGGGAGCAGTACTTC.

The rearrangement joins TRBV7-8 to TRBJ2-7; possible D gene TRBD2, 5 bases. This CDR3 has 12 residues. V shed 4 bases and J shed 2 bases, with 6 bases lying between them. The germline V gene has CDR1 SGHVS and CDR2 FQNEAQ. The CDR3 DNA reads TGTGCCAGCAGCTCGGGGACCTACGAGCAGTACTTC. Amino acid sequence: CASSSGTYEQYF.

The chain recombines TRBV28 with TRBJ2-1; 12 bases match TRBD2. Germline V gene lookup returns CDR1 MDHEN and CDR2 SYDVKM. Trimming took 7 bases from V and 0 from J; bases not matched to a gene: 13. The CDR3 spans 19 residues. CDR3 nucleotide sequence: TGTGCCAGCAACACGAGGACTAGCGGGAACTCCCGCTCCTACAATGAGCAGTTCTTC. Translating gives CASNTRTSGNSRSYNEQFF.

V gene TRBV7-2 combines with J gene TRBJ1-1, with D unresolved. There are 12 residues in the CDR3. The germline V gene encodes CDR1 SGHTA and CDR2 FQGNSA. V shed 1 base and J shed 8 bases, with 8 bases lying between them. This CDR3 is CASSLVQREAFF. The CDR3 DNA reads as TGTGCCAGCAGCTTAGTCCAACGGGAAGCTTTCTTT.

V gene TRBV7-2 combines with J gene TRBJ2-3; 9 bases fit TRBD1. V trimming: 2 bases; J trimming: 6 bases; junction bases outside the gene matches: 6. CDR3 size: 15 residues. CDR1 is SGHTA, CDR2 FQGNSA, per germline. CDR3 protein: CASSLTGTGKDTQYF. The CDR3 nucleotides are TGTGCCAGCAGCTTAACCGGGACAGGGAAGGATACGCAGTATTTT. The variable domain in full, completed from reference TRBV7-2 and TRBJ2-3, reads GAGVSQSPSNKVTEKGKDVELRCDPISGHTALYWYRQSLGQGLEFLIYFQGNSAPDKSGLPSDRFSAERTGGSVSTLTIQRTQQEDSAVYLCASSLTGTGKDTQYFGPGTRLTVL.

The rearrangement joins TRBV6-6 to TRBJ2-7; maybe TRBD1 (5 bases). This CDR3 has 14 residues. Germline CDR1 reads MNHNY; CDR2 reads SVGAGI (reference sequence). V lost 6 bases to trimming and J lost 6 bases, with 18 bases between them. DNA of the CDR3: TGTGCCAGCAGAGGTGGGCAGGGAATGCGCGAGCAGTACTTC. Translated, it gives CASRGGQGMREQYF.

The V gene is TRBV7-3, the J gene TRBJ1-1; TRBD1 might be the D (6 bases). V lost 6 bases and J 5 bases, leaving 13 bases between the germline ends. Per germline, CDR1 SGHTA and CDR2 FQGTGA. The CDR3 consists of 13 residues. CDR3 protein: CASRGAGETEAFF. The CDR3 DNA is TGTGCCAGCAGGGGTGCAGGGGAGACTGAAGCTTTCTTT. Full variable domain (remainder filled in from reference TRBV7-3 and TRBJ1-1): GAGVSQTPSNKVTEKGKYVELRCDPISGHTALYWYRQSLGQGPEFLIYFQGTGAADDSGLPNDRFFAVRPEGSVSTLKIQRTERGDSAVYLCASRGAGETEAFFGQGTRLTVV.

V gene TRBV28 combines with J gene TRBJ2-7, with 7 bases identical to TRBD1. The V gene end was trimmed by 2 bases and the J gene end by 5 bases; junction bases not matched to a gene: 6. The CDR3 is 14 amino acids. From germline, CDR1 is MDHEN and CDR2 SYDVKM. The CDR3 is CASSLVRQGHEQYF. The CDR3 DNA reads as TGTGCCAGCAGTTTAGTCCGACAGGGACACGAGCAGTACTTC.

As for this clone: The junction departs from the called germline gene at one end, perhaps through a read error. The J gene is TRBJ1-1, the V gene TRBV7-9; TRBD1 agrees at 8 bases. This CDR3 is 17 amino acids long. Germline CDR1 is SEHNR and CDR2 is FQNEAQ (reference sequence). The CDR3 bases are TGTTCCAGCAGCTCTAAGCCCGGACAGGGTTTGAACACTGAAGCTTTCTTT. This gives the protein CSSSSKPGQGLNTEAFF.

This clone was seen only once. The chain is built from TRBV28 and TRBJ2-4; 7 bases match TRBD2. The length of the CDR3 is 17 residues. Per germline, CDR1 MDHEN and CDR2 SYDVKM. The V and J ends lost 7 bases and 1 base, in that order; junction bases with no gene match: 13. The CDR3 DNA follows: TGTGCCAGCACCCTCGCCGGGAGGAGGTCGGCCAAAAACATTCAGTACTTC. It translates to CASTLAGRRSAKNIQYF.

The chain employs TRBV18 and TRBJ1-1; TRBD1 matches at 9 bases. This CDR3 comprises 15 residues. The V segment lost 4 bases and the J segment 5 bases; nucleotides outside the gene matches: 8. From germline, CDR1 is KGHSH and CDR2 LQKENI. The CDR3 loop is CASSLSRQGVTEAFF. The CDR3 DNA reads as TGTGCCAGCTCACTTTCTCGACAGGGGGTGACTGAAGCTTTCTTT.

V gene TRBV7-2 combines with J gene TRBJ1-2; TRBD1 is a possible D gene (6 bases). CDR1 and CDR2 (germline): SGHTA, FQGNSA. This CDR3 comprises 15 residues. The V gene lost 1 base and the J gene lost 8 bases, with 17 bases spanning the gap. The CDR3 region is CASSLVVDSSRGYTF. Here the CDR3 DNA reads TGTGCCAGCAGCTTAGTCGTGGACAGTTCTCGGGGCTACACCTTC.

This clone was seen a few times. The rearrangement uses TRBV2 and TRBJ2-1, with 8 bases lining up with TRBD2. The V and J ends lost 8 bases and 7 bases, in that order; junction bases with no gene match: 10. The CDR3 covers 14 residues. Per the germline V gene, CDR1 is SNHLY and CDR2 is FYNNEI. The CDR3 DNA is TGTGCCAGCTCTCCCAGCCGGGGGGGGAATGAGCAGTTCTTC. This encodes CASSPSRGGNEQFF. Variable domain in full (rest from reference TRBV2 and TRBJ2-1): EPEVTQTPSHQVTQMGQEVILRCVPISNHLYFYWYRQILGQKVEFLVSFYNNEISEKSEIFDDQFSVERPDGSNFTLKIRSTKLEDSAMYFCASSPSRGGNEQFFGPGTRLTVL.

This clone was counted a few times. The junction and the germline gene differ at one end; a read error may be behind it. V is TRBV7-9 and J is TRBJ1-1; weak D call: TRBD1 (5 bases). Germline CDR1 SEHNR, CDR2 FQNEAQ (reference sequence). The CDR3 runs 13 residues. The DNA for the CDR3 is TGTTCCAGCAGCTTGGACACGAACACTGAAGCTTTCTTT. As protein: CSSSLDTNTEAFF.

This chain uses TRBV29-1 with TRBJ2-1, with TRBD2 matching 10 bases. CDR1 SQVTM and CDR2 ANQGSEA come from the germline V gene. The V gene end was trimmed by 0 bases and the J gene end by 2 bases; junction bases not matched to a gene: 4. The CDR3 covers 16 residues. CDR3 sequence reads: CSVEDYTSGAYNEQFF. The CDR3 DNA is TGCAGCGTTGAAGACTATACTAGCGGGGCCTACAATGAGCAGTTCTTC.

The J gene is TRBJ2-2, the V gene TRBV5-1, with D maybe TRBD1 (6 bases). The CDR3 loop spans 15 amino acids. Trimming stripped 2 bases from V and 0 bases from J, with 8 bases between. The germline CDR1 and CDR2 sequences are SGHRS and YFSETQ. CDR3 region: CASSLGGSNTGELFF. CDR3 coding DNA: TGCGCCAGCAGCTTAGGGGGTTCGAACACCGGGGAGCTGTTTTTT.

The J gene is TRBJ2-3, the V gene TRBV7-2; D remains unclear. V lost 5 bases to trimming and J lost 2 bases, with 5 bases between them. The CDR3 has 12 amino acids. Germline lookup yields CDR1 SGHTA and CDR2 FQGNSA. The CDR3 DNA sequence: TGTGCCAGCAGCCCTTTCACAGATACGCAGTATTTT. Its translation: CASSPFTDTQYF.

This chain joins TRBV6-5 and TRBJ1-5; weak D call: TRBD1 (6 bases). The ends were cut back, 6 bases at V and 0 bases at J, with 12 bases in the middle. CDR1 and CDR2 (germline): MNHEY, SVGAGI. There are 15 residues in the CDR3. Here the CDR3 reads CASSGTPYSNQPQHF. The CDR3, as DNA: TGTGCCAGCAGCGGGACACCTTATAGCAATCAGCCCCAGCATTTT.

The chain's CDR3 is CASSVRLAATYNEQFF. The DNA of the CDR3 is TGTGCCAGCAGCGTGAGACTAGCGGCAACCTACAATGAGCAGTTCTTC. The chain combines TRBV5-4 with TRBJ2-1; TRBD2 agrees at 9 bases. Losses at the gene ends were 4 bases for V and 2 bases for J; bases not matched to a gene: 7. There are 16 residues in the CDR3. CDR1 is SGHNT and CDR2 is YYREEE in the germline V gene (reference sequence).

The gene calls are TRBV6-5 and TRBJ2-7; no clear D. V dropped 4 bases and J dropped 5 bases, with 9 bases sitting between them. The CDR3 loop spans 12 amino acids. CDR1 is MNHEY, CDR2 SVGAGI, per germline. CDR3 DNA sequence: TGTGCCAGCAGTTTTACTTCCCACGAGCAGTACTTC. Translated: CASSFTSHEQYF.